Presented here are 6 T cell receptor beta chains from one specimen sequenced in a study of T cell responses to AZD1222 COVID-19 vaccine. Repertoires were generated with immunoSEQ multiplex PCR, while TCRdb's copy carries only in-frame clones and drops some. The sample includes approximately 120,000 clones, around 89% of them seen just once. The source was peripheral blood, collected on day 0 of AZD1222 vaccination. The receptors were gathered from an adult in good health.

The chain is built from TRBV27 and TRBJ1-2; D remains unclear. In germline, CDR1 is MNHEY, CDR2 SMNVEV (reference sequence). Trimming removed 0 bases at V and 4 bases at J, with 12 bases between. The CDR3 has 15 amino acids. DNA for the CDR3: TGTGCCAGCAGTTTATCTCCAACAGTTCCCTATGGCTACACCTTC. It specifies CASSLSPTVPYGYTF.

This sequence joins TRBV24-1 and TRBJ1-4; 9 nucleotides match TRBD1. Germline V gene lookup returns CDR1 KGHDR and CDR2 SFDVKD. This CDR3 contains 18 residues. J lost 8 bases, V lost 3 bases, and 15 bases had no gene match. The CDR3 reads CATSDAAVAGQGREKLFF. The CDR3, as DNA: TGTGCCACCAGTGATGCGGCGGTTGCGGGACAGGGACGAGAAAAACTGTTTTTT.

This clone was observed a few times. The chain is built from TRBV10-2 and TRBJ1-6; maybe TRBD1 (6 bases). CDR1 is WSHSY and CDR2 is SAAADI in the germline V gene. V was clipped by 2 bases and J by 5 bases, with 10 bases between them. The CDR3 covers 15 residues. The CDR3 bases are TGCGCCAGCAGTGAGCAGGGGCCCAATAATTCACCCCTCCACTTT. Residues: CASSEQGPNNSPLHF.

The J gene is TRBJ1-6, the V gene TRBV30; D is possibly TRBD1 (6 bases). The CDR3 runs 16 residues. Per germline, CDR1 GTSNPN and CDR2 SVGIG (reference sequence). V lost 3 bases to trimming and J lost 0 bases, with 12 bases between them. The CDR3: CAWRRGQSSYNSPLHF. CDR3 coding DNA: TGTGCCTGGAGACGGGGGCAGAGCTCCTATAATTCACCCCTCCACTTT.

This chain joins TRBV30 and TRBJ2-7; tentatively, D is TRBD1 (5 bases). V lost 3 bases and J 4 bases, leaving 10 bases between the germline ends. The CDR3 extends over 12 amino acids. Germline loops: CDR1 GTSNPN, CDR2 SVGIG (reference sequence). The CDR3 bases are TGTGCCTGGAGCAGGGTAGGGTACGAGCAGTACTTC. Its translation is CAWSRVGYEQYF.

The chain combines TRBV5-5 with TRBJ2-3; no clear D gene. Trimming cost V 2 bases and J 0 bases, with 13 bases left between them. The CDR3 has 16 amino acids. Germline V gene sequence: CDR1 SGHKS, CDR2 YYEKEE (reference sequence). The CDR3 nucleotides read TGTGCCAGCAGCTTTCAGCGCAGGTCTAGCACAGATACGCAGTATTTT. Its translation is CASSFQRRSSTDTQYF.